The source of this T cell receptor beta chain is a study of T-cell reconstitution after alpha-beta-depleted transplantation in children. Notes on the study in general: Expanded graft clones numbering several hundred reportedly gave rise to alpha-beta T cells about two months after transplant. One year after transplant, T-cell counts and diversity came mostly from newly produced T cells. Some patients owed their high day-60 TCRbeta diversity to surviving recipient T cells and thymic progenitors.

Unique molecular identifiers were used in preparing the TCRbeta library. TCRdb re-called the PCR reads through MiXCR, storing one row per CDR3 protein. Altogether 200,000 to 300,000 distinct CDR3 sequences are present, approximately 8.9% being singletons, with the ten largest covering 6.3%. Germline-derived CDR1 and CDR2 are WSHSY and SAAADI. Germline trimming cut 8 bases from V and 9 bases from J; bases unmatched to any gene: 8. The CDR3 is 13 residues long. This clonotype was seen at least ten times. Its cognate antigen is unknown. V gene TRBV10-2 combines with J gene TRBJ2-1; TRBD2 aligns across 9 bases. This TCR was recovered from a male patient aged 10 to 17 who had a stem cell transplant for acute lymphoblastic leukemia, so the T cells may come from the graft donor. Sequencing used PBMCs, mostly from graft donor cells, obtained 180 days after TCRalphabeta/CD19-depleted stem cell transplant. The CDR3 sequence is CASSSLAGSEQFF. The CDR3 nucleotides are TGCGCCAGCTCGAGTCTAGCGGGAAGTGAGCAGTTCTTC.